One sample yielded the 3 T cell receptor beta chains listed below, sequenced in a study of tumor and adjacent non-tumor tissue in lung cancer. RNA was extracted from bulk tissue without any cell sorting. More than 3 cm separated this lung sample from the edge of the tumor. A modified ARM-PCR protocol with three rounds of nested PCR amplified TCRbeta. One entry per CDR3 protein results from TCRdb running MiXCR on the multiplex PCR reads. The data hold 90,000 to 110,000 distinct CDR3 sequences, with 62% observed a single time. The sequencing sample was made of distant non-tumor lung tissue. These receptors were taken from a man in his 60s with non-small cell lung cancer.

This clonotype occurred many times. The gene calls are TRBV6-2 or TRBV6-3 and TRBJ2-1, with 15 bases identical to TRBD2. In germline, CDR1 is MNHEY, CDR2 SVGEGT. The CDR3 is 17 residues long. Trimming at V came to 0 bases and at J to 9 bases, leaving 6 bases not matched to a gene. CDR3 sequence: CASSYSGLAGGLAEQFF. The DNA of the CDR3 is TGTGCCAGCAGTTACTCCGGACTAGCGGGAGGGCTTGCTGAGCAGTTCTTC.

A single count supports this clonotype. Given a much more abundant clone one base away, this may be a read error. It is likely a read error, because the conserved phenylalanine at the end of the CDR3 is missing. The J gene is TRBJ1-5, the V gene TRBV20-1; D is unclear. Trimming took 3 bases from V and 3 from J, leaving 9 bases between them. This CDR3 has 13 residues. The germline V gene encodes CDR1 DFQATT and CDR2 SNEGSKA (reference sequence). The CDR3 nucleotides are TGCAGTGCTAGTTCGGGCTCCAATCAGCCCCAGCATTTG. Amino acids: CSASSGSNQPQHL.

At least ten counts were recorded for this clonotype. The chain carries TRBV6-6 and TRBJ1-1; D is perhaps TRBD1 (6 bases). Trimming took off 2 bases at V and 8 bases at J, with 15 bases between the two ends. This CDR3 contains 14 residues. Per germline, CDR1 MNHNY and CDR2 SVGAGI (reference sequence). This CDR3 is CASSYPEGGAEAFF. CDR3 DNA: TGTGCCAGCAGTTACCCAGAGGGGGGGGCGGAAGCTTTCTTT.